This TCR beta chain was identified during a study of T cell repertoires in cytomegalovirus infection. Study summary: Through public TCR beta signatures, both CMV infection and matching HLA type were indicated.

A single record per CDR3 protein comes from TCRdb applying MiXCR to the reads. The sample has a few hundred thousand distinct CDR3 sequences, less than 30% seen once; the top ten hold roughly 13%. The length of the CDR3 is 12 residues. Germline V gene data show CDR1 as MDHEN and CDR2 as SYDVKM. The V and J ends lost 8 bases and 2 bases, in that order; junction bases with no gene match: 1. Only a few counts were recorded for this clonotype. What it binds is not known. Study-level results: Carriage of CMV together with the relevant HLA was identifiable through cumulative public TCR beta family frequency. HLA-C-restricted TCR beta clonotypes specific for CMV led the ex vivo response.

The chain couples TRBV28 to TRBJ2-3, with 7 bases that match TRBD2. The sequenced material came from PBMCs. The receptor was derived from a human donor in good health (CMV status not recorded). Some clones in this sample may be carry-over from other donors' samples. The CDR3 DNA reads as TGTGCCAGCCAGCGGGACACAGATACGCAGTATTTT. Its protein is CASQRDTDTQYF.